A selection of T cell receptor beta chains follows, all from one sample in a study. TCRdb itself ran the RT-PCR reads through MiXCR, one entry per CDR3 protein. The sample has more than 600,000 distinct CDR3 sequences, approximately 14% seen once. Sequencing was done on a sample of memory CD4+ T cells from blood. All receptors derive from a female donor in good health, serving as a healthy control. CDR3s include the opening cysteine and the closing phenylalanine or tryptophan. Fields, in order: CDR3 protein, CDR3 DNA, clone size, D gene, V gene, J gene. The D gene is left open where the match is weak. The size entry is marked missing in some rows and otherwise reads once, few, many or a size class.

CSASWDNEQFF	TGCAGTGCTTCGTGGGACAATGAGCAGTTCTTC	NA	NA	TRBV20-1	TRBJ2-1
CSARDDSGVAREQFF	TGCAGTGCTAGAGACGATAGCGGGGTAGCAAGGGAGCAGTTCTTC	NA	TRBD2	TRBV20-1	TRBJ2-1
CSARGDSRNYGYTF	TGCAGTGCTAGAGGGGACAGCCGTAACTATGGCTACACCTTC	few	TRBD1	TRBV20-1	TRBJ1-2
CASSLEVEETQYF	TGCGCCAGCAGCTTGGAGGTGGAGGAGACCCAGTACTTC	many	NA	TRBV5-1	TRBJ2-5
CSADPVVAGPYNEQFF	TGCAGTGCAGACCCGGTGGTAGCGGGACCCTACAATGAGCAGTTCTTC	many	TRBD2	TRBV20-1	TRBJ2-1
CASSPLTPGTAYGNTIYF	TGTGCCAGCTCACCACTGACACCCGGGACAGCGTACGGAAACACCATATATTTT	NA	TRBD1	TRBV18	TRBJ1-3
CASSYTDRGSMGEQFF	TGTGCCAGCAGCTACACCGACAGGGGAAGTATGGGTGAGCAGTTCTTC	NA	TRBD1	TRBV11-1	TRBJ2-1
CASSSSPGGFSCSF	TGTGCCAGCAGCTCATCCCCAGGTGGCTTTTCTTGCTCGTTC	NA	NA	TRBV6-6	TRBJ1-2
CASSQGGSGRQYF	TGCGCCAGCAGCCAAGGTGGGTCAGGAAGGCAGTACTTC	many	NA	TRBV4-1	TRBJ2-7
CAIKGTGNTEAFF	TGTGCCATCAAAGGGACAGGGAACACTGAAGCTTTCTTT	NA	TRBD1	TRBV10-3	TRBJ1-1
CSARDGSIMNTEAFF	TGCAGTGCTAGAGATGGGAGCATTATGAACACTGAAGCTTTCTTT	NA	NA	TRBV20-1	TRBJ1-1
CASSLRGTYNSPLHF	TGTGCCAGCAGTTTACGGGGGACATATAATTCACCCCTCCACTTT	NA	NA	TRBV12-3/TRBV12-4	TRBJ1-6
CASSSPGVSTEAFF	TGCGCCAGCAGCTCACCAGGGGTTAGCACTGAAGCTTTCTTT	many	NA	TRBV5-1	TRBJ1-1
CLGTRSYEQYF	TGCCTCGGGACTAGGTCCTACGAGCAGTACTTC	many	TRBD2	TRBV20-1	TRBJ2-7
CASSLPHRGTGPYEQYF	TGCGCCAGCAGCTTACCCCATAGGGGGACGGGACCCTACGAGCAGTACTTC	few	NA	TRBV5-1	TRBJ2-7
CASSTGTGGNIQYF	TGTGCCAGCAGCACTGGGACAGGTGGAAACATTCAGTACTTC	NA	TRBD1	TRBV9	TRBJ2-4
CSASSPTSGTDTQYF	TGCAGTGCTAGTTCTCCGACTAGCGGGACAGATACGCAGTATTTT	NA	TRBD2	TRBV20-1	TRBJ2-3
CASSPQKAGVSYEQYF	TGTGCCAGCTCACCACAGAAAGCGGGAGTGTCCTACGAGCAGTACTTC	NA	TRBD2	TRBV18	TRBJ2-7
CASSSPREGLPEQYF	TGTGCCAGCAGTTCCCCGAGGGAGGGCCTACCCGAGCAGTACTTC	few	TRBD2	TRBV28	TRBJ2-7
CSAIAGGNAGELFF	TGCAGCGCTATAGCGGGAGGGAACGCCGGGGAGCTGTTTTTT	NA	TRBD2	TRBV20-1	TRBJ2-2
CASSLLSARGETQYF	TGTGCCAGCAGCTTATTAAGCGCCCGGGGAGAGACCCAGTACTTC	NA	NA	TRBV7-3	TRBJ2-5
CASSQWDSEKLFF	TGCGCCAGCAGCCAATGGGACAGTGAAAAACTGTTTTTT	NA	TRBD1	TRBV4-3	TRBJ1-4
CSAVRGPSEQYF	TGCAGTGCTGTCCGGGGACCTAGCGAGCAGTACTTC	NA	NA	TRBV20-1	TRBJ2-7
CASSQAASGSYNEQFF	TGTGCCAGCAGCCAAGCGGCTAGCGGCTCCTACAATGAGCAGTTCTTC	few	TRBD2	TRBV3-1	TRBJ2-1
CASSLAGGVGDTQYF	TGTGCCAGCAGTTTAGCGGGGGGCGTAGGAGATACGCAGTATTTT	many	NA	TRBV12-3/TRBV12-4	TRBJ2-3
CSASQGGGVETQHF	TGCAGTGCTAGTCAGGGAGGGGGTGTCGAGACCCAGCATTTT	NA	NA	TRBV20-1	TRBJ1-5
CSVGATRPIGNEQFF	TGCAGCGTTGGGGCCACCAGGCCCATTGGCAATGAGCAGTTCTTC	few	NA	TRBV29-1	TRBJ2-1
CSAPKPGLPYNEQFF	TGCAGTGCCCCAAAGCCGGGACTACCCTACAATGAGCAGTTCTTC	NA	TRBD2	TRBV20-1	TRBJ2-1
CAWSPDSNQPQHF	TGTGCCTGGAGCCCCGACAGTAATCAGCCCCAGCATTTT	many	NA	TRBV30	TRBJ1-5
CASSPEGDGYTF	TGTGCCAGCTCACCTGAAGGGGATGGCTACACCTTC	few	NA	TRBV18	TRBJ1-2
CSTTEPSTNEQFF	TGCAGTACTACAGAGCCCTCAACCAATGAGCAGTTCTTC	many	NA	TRBV20-1	TRBJ2-1
CASMLSGNEKLFF	TGTGCCAGCATGTTGTCGGGAAATGAAAAACTGTTTTTT	NA	NA	TRBV6-2/TRBV6-3	TRBJ1-4
CASSQVPSSVEQFF	TGCGCCAGCAGCCAAGTCCCCTCTAGCGTGGAGCAGTTCTTC	many	NA	TRBV4-3	TRBJ2-1
CASSPRSGNEQFF	TGTGCCAGCTCACCACGGAGCGGGAATGAGCAGTTCTTC	NA	NA	TRBV18	TRBJ2-1
CAISASGLSDYGYTF	TGTGCCATCAGTGCGTCCGGCCTCTCCGACTATGGCTACACCTTC	few	NA	TRBV10-3	TRBJ1-2
CSAMRPIDFSYEQYF	TGCAGTGCCATGCGCCCTATCGATTTCTCCTACGAGCAGTACTTC	NA	NA	TRBV20-1	TRBJ2-7
CATSDLGQEQFF	TGTGCCACCAGTGATCTAGGGCAGGAGCAGTTCTTC	many	NA	TRBV24-1	TRBJ2-1
CSVGWDEQFF	TGCAGTGTAGGCTGGGATGAGCAGTTCTTC	NA	NA	TRBV20-1	TRBJ2-1
CASSPQGTSLRTGELFF	TGTGCCAGCAGTCCCCAGGGTACTTCGCTAAGAACCGGGGAGCTGTTTTTT	many	NA	TRBV27	TRBJ2-2
CASSHPRGNTEAFF	TGCGCCAGCAGCCACCCCCGAGGGAACACTGAAGCTTTCTTT	NA	NA	TRBV4-1	TRBJ1-1
CASTETGTANTGELFF	TGCGCCAGTACTGAGACGGGGACAGCGAACACCGGGGAGCTGTTTTTT	few	TRBD1	TRBV5-1	TRBJ2-2
CASLGYRGEGYTF	TGTGCCAGCCTAGGATACAGGGGAGAAGGCTACACCTTC	few	TRBD1	TRBV27	TRBJ1-2
CSARAVGSGDEQFF	TGCAGTGCTAGAGCAGTCGGGAGTGGGGATGAGCAGTTCTTC	NA	NA	TRBV20-1	TRBJ2-1
CASSQTTGGGIQYF	TGTGCCAGCAGCCAAACGACAGGGGGCGGCATTCAGTACTTC	NA	TRBD1	TRBV7-2	TRBJ2-4
CASTLLNPGPTEQPQHF	TGTGCCAGCACCCTCCTAAATCCCGGGCCTACTGAACAGCCCCAGCATTTT	NA	NA	TRBV6-2/TRBV6-3	TRBJ1-5
CASKEGAGANTEAFF	TGCGCCAGCAAGGAGGGGGCAGGGGCGAACACTGAAGCTTTCTTT	few	TRBD1	TRBV5-1	TRBJ1-1